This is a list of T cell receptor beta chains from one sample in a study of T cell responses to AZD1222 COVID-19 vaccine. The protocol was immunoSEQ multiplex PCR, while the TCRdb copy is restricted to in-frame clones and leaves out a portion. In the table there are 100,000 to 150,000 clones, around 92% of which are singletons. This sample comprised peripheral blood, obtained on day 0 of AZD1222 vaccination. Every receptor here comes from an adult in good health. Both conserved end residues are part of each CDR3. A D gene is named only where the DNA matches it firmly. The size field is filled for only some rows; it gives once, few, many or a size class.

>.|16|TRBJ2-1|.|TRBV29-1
TGCAGCGTGGCACGGGGGGCAGCTTATGAATACAATGAGCAGTTCTTC
CSVARGAAYEYNEQFF
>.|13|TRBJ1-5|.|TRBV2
TGTGCCAGCAGTGACCTTAGCAATCAGCCCCAGCATTTT
CASSDLSNQPQHF
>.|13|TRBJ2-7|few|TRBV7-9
TGTGCCAGCAGCTTGCCGGAATCCTACGAGCAGTACTTC
CASSLPESYEQYF
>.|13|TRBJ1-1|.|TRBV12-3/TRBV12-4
TGTGCCAGCAGCTTCGACAGGAACACTGAAGCTTTCTTT
CASSFDRNTEAFF
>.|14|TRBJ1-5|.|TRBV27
TGTGCCAGCAGCCAAGAATTGTTTAGTCGGCCCCAGCATTTT
CASSQELFSRPQHF
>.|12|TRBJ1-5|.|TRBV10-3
TGTGCCATCAGTGGGGCGAATCAGCCCCAGCATTTT
CAISGANQPQHF
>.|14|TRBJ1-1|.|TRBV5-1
TGCGCCAGCAGCGTTGGACACTTGAACACTGAAGCTTTCTTT
CASSVGHLNTEAFF
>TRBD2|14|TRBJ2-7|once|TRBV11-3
TGTGCCAGCAGCTTAGCGGGAGGAAGCTACGAGCAGTACTTC
CASSLAGGSYEQYF
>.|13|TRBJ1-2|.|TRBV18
TGTGCCAGCTCACCATTGGGAAGGGATGGCTACACCTTC
CASSPLGRDGYTF
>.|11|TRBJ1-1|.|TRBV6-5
TGTGCCAGCTTTCAGCACACTGAAGCTTTCTTT
CASFQHTEAFF
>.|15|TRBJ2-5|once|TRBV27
TGTGCCAGCAGTTTATTAGGAAGTTACCAAGAGACCCAGTACTTC
CASSLLGSYQETQYF
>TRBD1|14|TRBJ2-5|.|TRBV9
TGTGCCAGCAGCCGGACAGGGGGAAAAGAGACCCAGTACTTC
CASSRTGGKETQYF
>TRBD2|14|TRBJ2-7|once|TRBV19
TGTGCCAGTAGTATGAGCGGGACCTCCTACGAGCAGTACTTC
CASSMSGTSYEQYF
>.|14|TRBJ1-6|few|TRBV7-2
TGTGCCAGCAGAGTCCGAGACGGCGATTCACCCCTCCACTTT
CASRVRDGDSPLHF
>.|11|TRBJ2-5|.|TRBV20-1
TGCAGTGCCACGGCCCAAGAGACCCAGTACTTC
CSATAQETQYF
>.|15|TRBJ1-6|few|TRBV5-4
TGTGCCAGCAGCCTCGGGACGGATGTTAATTCACCCCTCCACTTT
CASSLGTDVNSPLHF
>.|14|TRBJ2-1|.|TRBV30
TGTGCCTGGAGTGTTGGGGCAGTCTACAATGAGCAGTTCTTC
CAWSVGAVYNEQFF
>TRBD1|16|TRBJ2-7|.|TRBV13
TGTGCCAGCAGCATCCGATTCCGGGACAGAGTAGAGGAGCAGTACTTC
CASSIRFRDRVEEQYF
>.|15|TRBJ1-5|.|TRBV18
TGTGCCAGCTCACCAATCGAAGGTGTTAGTCAGCCCCAGCATTTT
CASSPIEGVSQPQHF
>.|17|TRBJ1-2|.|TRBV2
TGTGCCAGCAGTGCCCTCACCAGGACGGGCCCGGGGGATGGCTACACCTTC
CASSALTRTGPGDGYTF
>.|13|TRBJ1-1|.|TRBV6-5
TGTGCCAGCAGTTACGGGCAGGACACTGAAGCTTTCTTT
CASSYGQDTEAFF
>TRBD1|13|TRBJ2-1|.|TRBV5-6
TGTGCCAGCAGCAGGAGACAGGGCCCCGAGCAGTTCTTC
CASSRRQGPEQFF
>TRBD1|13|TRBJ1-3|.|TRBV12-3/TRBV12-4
TGTGCCGGAAACAGGGGGACTGGAAACACCATATATTTT
CAGNRGTGNTIYF
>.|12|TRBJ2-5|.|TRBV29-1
TGCAGCGTCGCTGACGGGGGACCTACCCAGTACTTC
CSVADGGPTQYF
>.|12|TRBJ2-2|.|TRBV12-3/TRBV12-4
TGTGCCAGCAGTCCGGACTCCGGGGAGCTGTTTTTT
CASSPDSGELFF
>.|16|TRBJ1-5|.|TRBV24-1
TGTGCCACCAGTGATCCCAGCCAGGGTCGGAATCAGCCCCAGCATTTT
CATSDPSQGRNQPQHF
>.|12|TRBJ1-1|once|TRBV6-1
TGTGCCAGCAGTGAAGCGGACAGAGAAGCTTTCTTT
CASSEADREAFF
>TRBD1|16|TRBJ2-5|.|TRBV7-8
TGTGCCAGCAGCCGAGGTATCAGGGGGTACCAAGAGACCCAGTACTTC
CASSRGIRGYQETQYF
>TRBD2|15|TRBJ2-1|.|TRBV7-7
TGTGCCAGCAGCCCCGGGACTAGCGGGAGTAATGAGCAGTTCTTC
CASSPGTSGSNEQFF
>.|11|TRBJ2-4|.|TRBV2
TGTGCCAGCCAGTACGCAAACATTCAGTACTTC
CASQYANIQYF
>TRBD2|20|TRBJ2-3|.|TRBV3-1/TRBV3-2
TGTGCCAGCAGCCAAGATCTAACTAGACCGGGACTAGCGGGAACAGATACGCAGTATTTT
CASSQDLTRPGLAGTDTQYF
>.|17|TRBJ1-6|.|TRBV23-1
TGCGCCAGCAGTCAATCGGTACGGGGACCATATAATTCACCCCTCCACTTT
CASSQSVRGPYNSPLHF
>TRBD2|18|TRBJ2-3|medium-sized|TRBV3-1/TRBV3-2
TGTGCCAGCAGCACCCAAGGGGATAGCGGGAGGGATACAGATACGCAGTATTTT
CASSTQGDSGRDTDTQYF
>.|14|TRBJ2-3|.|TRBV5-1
TGCGCCAGCAGCCCAGGACCTAGCACAGATACGCAGTATTTT
CASSPGPSTDTQYF
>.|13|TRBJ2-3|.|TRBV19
TGTGCCAGTAGTACGCGACTAGGGGATACGCAGTATTTT
CASSTRLGDTQYF
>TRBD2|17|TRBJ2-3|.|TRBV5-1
TGCGCCAGCAGCCACCACGTGGGGGGGACTTTCACAGATACGCAGTATTTT
CASSHHVGGTFTDTQYF
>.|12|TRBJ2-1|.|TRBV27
TGTGCCAGCAGTTTAGAAGGCGGGGAGCAGTTCTTC
CASSLEGGEQFF
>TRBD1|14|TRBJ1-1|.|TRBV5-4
TGTGCCAGCAGCTTGGGACAGGGGTTCACTGAAGCTTTCTTT
CASSLGQGFTEAFF
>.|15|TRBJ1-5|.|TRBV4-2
TGTGCCAGCAGCCGGGCGGAAGGGAGCAATCAGCCCCAGCATTTT
CASSRAEGSNQPQHF
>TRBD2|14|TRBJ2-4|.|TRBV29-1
TGCAGCGTTACTAGCGGGAGTGTGGGAAACATTCAGTACTTC
CSVTSGSVGNIQYF
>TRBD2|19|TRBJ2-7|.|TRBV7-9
TGTGCCAGCAGCCGTTCGGGACTAGCGGGGGGCGCGCCCCCCTACGAGCAGTACTTC
CASSRSGLAGGAPPYEQYF
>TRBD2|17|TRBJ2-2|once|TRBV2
TGTGCCAGCAGTGAAGCACGGCTAGCGGGAGGGGCCGGGGAGCTGTTTTTT
CASSEARLAGGAGELFF
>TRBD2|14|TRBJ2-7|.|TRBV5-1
TGCGCCAGCAGCTTTCTAGCGGGGGCGAGGGAGCAGTACTTC
CASSFLAGAREQYF
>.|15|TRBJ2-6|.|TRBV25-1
TGTGCCAGCAGCCCCAGTCAATCTGGGGCCAACGTCCTGACTTTC
CASSPSQSGANVLTF
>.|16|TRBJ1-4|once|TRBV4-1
TGCGCCAGCAGTCGGTCTCTACAGGGAACTAATGAAAAACTGTTTTTT
CASSRSLQGTNEKLFF
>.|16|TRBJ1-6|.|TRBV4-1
TGCGCCAGCAGCCAAGATAGTGCAGGGGAGGGGTCACCCCTCCACTTT
CASSQDSAGEGSPLHF
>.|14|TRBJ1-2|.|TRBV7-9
TGTGCCAGCAGCTTAGCGGGGGGTCACTATGGCTACACCTTC
CASSLAGGHYGYTF
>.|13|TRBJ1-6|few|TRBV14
TGTGCCAGCAGCCAAAGTCCGTATTCACCCCTCCACTTT
CASSQSPYSPLHF
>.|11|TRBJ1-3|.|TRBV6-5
TGTGCCAGCAGTTATAGAAACACCATATATTTT
CASSYRNTIYF
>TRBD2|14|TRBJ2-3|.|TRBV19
TGTGCCACCGGGAGCGGGAGGGAAACAGATACGCAGTATTTT
CATGSGRETDTQYF
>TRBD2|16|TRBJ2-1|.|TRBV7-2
TGTGCCAGCAGCTTGGCTAGCGGGGGGACCAGGGGTGAGCAGTTCTTC
CASSLASGGTRGEQFF
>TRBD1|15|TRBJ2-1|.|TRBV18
TGTGCCAGCTCACCACCGGGACAGGGGTACAATGAGCAGTTCTTC
CASSPPGQGYNEQFF